Listed below are T cell receptor beta chains from one sample, sequenced in a study of blood T cell repertoires in COVID-19. Clones were read by immunoSEQ multiplex PCR, and TCRdb kept only the in-frame ones, dropping some. The sample lists some 190,000 clones, 80% occurring once. Source material: PBMCs or T cells enriched from blood (not recorded which). The receptors come from a man between 25 and 39 years old with acute COVID-19. Each CDR3 is given with its conserved first and last residue. The order of the fields is J gene, V gene, CDR3 protein.

>TRBJ1-5|TRBV30
CAWSGQGPQPQHF
>TRBJ1-2|TRBV3-1/TRBV3-2
CASSPGSNYGYTF
>TRBJ1-2|TRBV14
CASSATGFYGYTF
>TRBJ2-2|TRBV6-5
CASLTANTGELFF
>TRBJ1-4|TRBV20-1
CSALYYEKLFF
>TRBJ2-7|TRBV20-1
CSASGPSGTGAYEQYF
>TRBJ2-1|TRBV5-4
CASQGGPAGYNEQFF
>TRBJ1-5|TRBV12-3/TRBV12-4
CASDRGPNQPQHF
>TRBJ2-1|TRBV15
CATSRSQEKGNEQFF
>TRBJ2-3|TRBV27
CASSFGAGRYGLGGTDTQYF
>TRBJ1-4|TRBV9
CASSVGFGGRGEKLFF
>TRBJ2-3|TRBV4-1
CASSPSQADTQYF
>TRBJ2-7|TRBV9
CASSVAGSYEQYF
>TRBJ1-4|TRBV10-3
CAISVKQGSNEKLFF
>TRBJ2-7|TRBV27
CASSLDPGQSTYEQYF
>TRBJ1-1|TRBV5-4
CASSPGGTGVLNTEAFF
>TRBJ1-4|TRBV10-1
CASSPWGAEEKLFF
>TRBJ1-2|TRBV3-1/TRBV3-2
CASSPTINYGYTF
>TRBJ1-4|TRBV5-1
CASSFTGEKEKLFF
>TRBJ1-2|TRBV10-3
CAIKLEGPRGYTF
>TRBJ2-1|TRBV2
CASSVYTGTAYYNEQFF
>TRBJ2-1|TRBV9
CASSPASGYYNEQFF
>TRBJ1-2|TRBV3-1/TRBV3-2
CASSQPGRYGYTF
>TRBJ2-3|TRBV6-1
CASSVWGPEATDTQYF